A selection of T cell receptor beta chains follows, all from one sample in a study of blood T cells in healthy people across ages. TCRdb fed the 5' RACE reads into MiXCR, producing one record per CDR3 protein. The top ten clones hold around 24% of a sample with 580,000 or so distinct CDR3 sequences, 45% to 55% of them seen once. Sequenced sample: blood. These receptors were taken from a man at least 80 years old in good health. The CDR3 runs from the conserved cysteine through the conserved F or W. D genes are given only for firm matches. Clone size is shown for a subset of rows, as once, few, many or a class of expanded clone.

V	J	D	size	DNA	CDR3
TRBV28	TRBJ1-2	TRBD1	.	TGTGCCAGCAGTGCACCGGGACAGCTGAGCTATGGCTACACCTTC	CASSAPGQLSYGYTF
TRBV20-1	TRBJ1-1	.	.	TGCAGTGCCCCCGGACAACCCGGACGGGGCACTGAAGCTTTCTTT	CSAPGQPGRGTEAFF
TRBV12-3/TRBV12-4	TRBJ1-2	.	.	TGTGCCAGCAGTTTCTCCGAAAACTATGGCTACACCTTC	CASSFSENYGYTF
TRBV20-1	TRBJ2-5	.	.	TGCAGTGCTCACGGATACAAGCAGTACTTC	CSAHGYKQYF
TRBV9	TRBJ2-3	TRBD2	.	TGTGCCAGCAGCCCCCGAGGTGGGGGGGGCACAGATACGCAGTATTTT	CASSPRGGGGTDTQYF
TRBV12-3/TRBV12-4	TRBJ2-2	TRBD1	.	TGTGCCAGCACTGGCAGGGGGTTTCCCGGGGAGCTGTTTTTT	CASTGRGFPGELFF
TRBV12-3/TRBV12-4	TRBJ2-7	.	once	TGTGCCAGCAGCCTGGACCACAGCGAGCAGTACTTC	CASSLDHSEQYF
TRBV4-1	TRBJ2-3	.	.	TGCGCCAGCAGCCTCTTCCCGACTAGCACAGATACGCAGTATTTT	CASSLFPTSTDTQYF
TRBV5-1	TRBJ1-1	TRBD1	few	TGCGCCAGCAGCCCTCAACCGGGACAGGAGGCTGAAGCTTTCTTT	CASSPQPGQEAEAFF
TRBV20-1	TRBJ2-1	.	once	TGCAGTGCTGGGGCCCCCTACAATGAGCAGTTCTTC	CSAGAPYNEQFF
TRBV4-1	TRBJ2-4	TRBD1	.	TGCGCCAGCAGCCACACGACAGGGCCGTTAGCCAAAAACATTCAGTACTTC	CASSHTTGPLAKNIQYF
TRBV6-2/TRBV6-3	TRBJ2-7	.	.	TGTGCCAGCAGGCAATACTACGAGCAGTACTTC	CASRQYYEQYF
TRBV4-2	TRBJ2-4	TRBD2	few	TGTGCCAGCAGCCCCGCGGGGGGCGAGTTTGACATTCAGTACTTC	CASSPAGGEFDIQYF
TRBV7-9	TRBJ2-7	TRBD1	.	TGTGCCAGCAGCTTAAGTTGGGTAGATGGGGACAGAACCTACGAGCAGTACTTC	CASSLSWVDGDRTYEQYF